This T cell receptor beta chain comes out of a study of blood T cell repertoires in COVID-19 (dated by TCRdb to 2018 to 2020). Regarding the complete study: Collaborator samples came from the United States, Italy and Spain and covered acute and convalescent phases of COVID-19. HLA class I and class II types, where available, came from metadata supplied by the sample provider rather than from assay-based typing. Subjects who had been exposed to COVID-19, were actively infected with it, or had recovered from it provided the deeply sampled blood TCRbeta repertoires that made up the dataset. The prospective study material was composed of cDNA or gDNA derived from T cells, B-cell-depleted T cells, or PBMCs. The samples were drawn from the first 160 participants of the ongoing ImmuneRACE study and from under 1,500 subjects provided by 6 global collaborators. The repertoires were released in a freely available public database intended as a resource for research on the immune response to SARS-CoV-2. A de-identified subject ID, COVID-19 status, age in years and sex were almost always included in the sample metadata. Results and caveats for the whole study, not just this receptor: The quantity of clinical and demographic metadata differed by source and by participant and was supplied without curation.

Trimming takes 4 bases from V and 2 bases from J, and the germline ends sit 9 bases apart. The CDR1 and CDR2 encoded by the germline V gene are SNHLY and FYNNEI. From its cysteine to its phenylalanine, the CDR3 spans 13 amino acids. The only DNA kept is the CDR3, 39 bases in frame from the first base. Each collaborating institution followed its own protocols to collect whole blood in K2EDTA tubes. For TCRbeta analysis, collaborators shipped samples as frozen whole blood, isolated PBMCs, or DNA extracted from either of those sample types. This clone was found once. Its antigen remains undetermined. Base qualities are not recorded, but no much larger clone differs from it by a single base. TCRbeta CDR3 regions were amplified from genomic DNA by means of the immunoSEQ Assay, a bias-controlled multiplex PCR. For the original study's pipeline: The number of nucleated cells in each sample was estimated from the amplification of reference gene primers within the assay. Sequence reads were collapsed and filtered to measure the absolute abundance of every unique TCRbeta CDR3 rearrangement. For each sample, productive Simpson clonality was calculated as the square root of Simpson's diversity index over productive rearrangements. What TCRdb holds here is the immuneACCESS table cut down to in-frame rearrangements. Part of the clones is not present; checked against another copy, under half of the missing clones reflect an unresolved V gene, and the others are unexplained. V, J and clone size are taken as reported in that table, and D and trimming were inferred from the DNA itself. Within this sample are 150,000 to 200,000 clones, with approximately 90% of them counted one time only. Approximately 2.4% of the sample rests with the top ten.

The sequenced sample was peripheral blood. The TCR originated in a man aged 18 to 29 with acute or convalescent COVID-19. The V and J segments used are TRBV2 and TRBJ2-7; the D gene identity is not certain. CDR3 reads: CASSGILTYEQYF. The DNA sequence is as follows: TGTGCCAGCAGTGGTATCTTAACCTACGAGCAGTACTTC.